These T cell receptor beta chains were read from a single sample in a study of follicular helper T cells after annual influenza vaccination. TCRdb keeps only in-frame clones here, not all; method: immunoSEQ multiplex PCR. The table shows 350 to 450 clones, with nearly 70% occurring only once. Sample: CXCR5+ CD38+ circulating T follicular helper cells from blood, taken 7 days after influenza vaccination. The receptors stem from an adult who received the influenza vaccine. Both conserved end residues are part of each CDR3. The D gene is left open where the match is weak. For some rows the clone size is stated as once, few or many, or as a class when expanded; others skip it.

>TRBV28|-|13|-|TRBJ1-2
TGTGCCAGCAGGAGCGGGGGGCCCTATGGCTACACCTTC
CASRSGGPYGYTF
>TRBV6-8|-|14|TRBD1|TRBJ2-1
TGTGCCAGCAGCGACCGGACAGGGTCCATTGAGCAGTTCTTC
CASSDRTGSIEQFF
>TRBV11-3|-|16|TRBD2|TRBJ2-3
TGTGCCAGCAGCTCCCGACTAGCGGGGTCCACAGATACGCAGTATTTT
CASSSRLAGSTDTQYF
>TRBV11-2|-|15|TRBD1|TRBJ2-7
TGTGCCAGCAGCTTAAATGACAGGGGCCCCTACGAGCAGTACTTC
CASSLNDRGPYEQYF
>TRBV4-3|-|18|-|TRBJ2-5
TGCGCCAGCAGCCAAGACCATTCCGGGACAGGGTCGGGGGGGCCCCAGTACTTC
CASSQDHSGTGSGGPQYF
>TRBV18|-|14|-|TRBJ1-2
TGTGCCAGCTCACCAGCAGGTTCAGACTATGGCTACACCTTC
CASSPAGSDYGYTF
>TRBV6-5|-|14|TRBD1|TRBJ1-2
TGTGCCAGCAGTGGGACAGGGGGTGGGTATGGCTACACCTTC
CASSGTGGGYGYTF
>TRBV5-1|few|14|-|TRBJ2-7
TGCGCCAGCAGCCTTATGGGTCGACAGGACGAGCAGTACTTC
CASSLMGRQDEQYF
>TRBV5-1|-|14|-|TRBJ2-2
TGCGCCAGCAGCTTGTGGATGAACACCGGGGAGCTGTTTTTT
CASSLWMNTGELFF
>TRBV27|-|16|TRBD2|TRBJ2-3
TGTGCCAGCAGTTTATTAGGCGGGGGGGCCACTTATACGCAGTATTTT
CASSLLGGGATYTQYF
>TRBV30|-|13|-|TRBJ1-2
TGTGCCGGAGGGCCCGTTCCGAGTTATGGCTACACCTTC
CAGGPVPSYGYTF
>TRBV7-2|-|15|TRBD1|TRBJ1-6
TGTGCCAGCAGCTCCCAGGGGGTTACAAATTCACCCCTCCACTTT
CASSSQGVTNSPLHF
>TRBV7-2|-|15|-|TRBJ2-7
TGTGCCAGCACCTCCGGGCGGGGGCCAACCTACGAGCAGTACTTC
CASTSGRGPTYEQYF
>TRBV10-3|-|14|-|TRBJ1-6
TGTGCCATCAGGGAGGGGGCCTATAATTCACCCCTCCACTTT
CAIREGAYNSPLHF
>TRBV7-7|few|13|-|TRBJ1-1
TGTGCTAGCAGCTTAGAGGGGACCCCCGAAGCTTTCTTT
CASSLEGTPEAFF
>TRBV6-6|few|14|TRBD1|TRBJ1-2
TGTGCCAGCAGTTCCCAGGGGGTTAACTATGGCTACACCTTC
CASSSQGVNYGYTF
>TRBV2|-|13|-|TRBJ1-2
TGTGCCAGCAGTGAAAATAGGGTTTATGGCTACACCTTC
CASSENRVYGYTF
>TRBV5-1|-|14|-|TRBJ2-3
TGCGCCAGCAGCGACCAGGGTTTAAAAGATACGCAGTATTTT
CASSDQGLKDTQYF
>TRBV6-5|-|15|-|TRBJ1-5
TGTGCCAGCAGTGTCGACGAAGGGGGCAATCAGCCCCAGCATTTT
CASSVDEGGNQPQHF
>TRBV7-2|-|13|TRBD1|TRBJ1-5
TGTGCCAGCAGCCAGGGACAGACTCAGCCCCAGCATTTT
CASSQGQTQPQHF
>TRBV6-5|few|14|-|TRBJ2-3
TGTGCCAGCAGTTATGGCTCGGGCACAGATACGCAGTATTTT
CASSYGSGTDTQYF
>TRBV5-1|once|14|TRBD1|TRBJ1-6
TGCGCCAGCAGCTTGGGACAGGGCTTTTCACCCCTCCACTTT
CASSLGQGFSPLHF
>TRBV14|-|16|TRBD1|TRBJ1-1
TGTGCCAGCAGCCAAGGGGACAGGGTCGGAAACACTGAAGCTTTCTTT
CASSQGDRVGNTEAFF
>TRBV5-6|-|17|-|TRBJ2-2
TGTGCCAGCAGCTTTAGATCGGGGGGCCGGGTCACCGGGGAGCTGTTTTTT
CASSFRSGGRVTGELFF
>TRBV5-1|-|13|-|TRBJ2-7
TGCGCCAGCAGCCTACCGACAGGATACGAGCAGTACTTC
CASSLPTGYEQYF
>TRBV11-2|-|15|-|TRBJ2-7
TGTGCCAGCAGCTTAGATCCTGGCAGGAGCTACGAGCAGTACTTC
CASSLDPGRSYEQYF
>TRBV7-3|few|13|-|TRBJ1-1
TGTGCCAGCAGCACTAGCTCGCAGGCTGAAAGGAGTTTT
CASSTSSQAERSF
>TRBV5-6|-|13|TRBD2|TRBJ2-1
TGTGCCAGCAGCTACGGGAGGGACAATGAGCAGTTCTTC
CASSYGRDNEQFF
>TRBV10-3|few|14|TRBD1|TRBJ2-7
TGTGCCATCAAGACCGGGACAGGGGGCGACGAGCAGTACTTC
CAIKTGTGGDEQYF
>TRBV21-1|-|16|-|TRBJ1-2
TGTGCCAGCAGCAAAGGGGGGAGGGGGCCTAACTATGGCTACACCTTC
CASSKGGRGPNYGYTF
>TRBV9|-|12|-|TRBJ1-2
TGTGCCAGCAGCGTAGCAGGGAATGGCTACACCTTC
CASSVAGNGYTF
>TRBV11-3|-|12|-|TRBJ1-4
TGTGCCAGCAGCTTAGCCGATGAAAAACTGTTTTTT
CASSLADEKLFF
>TRBV7-2|-|17|TRBD2|TRBJ2-3
TGTGCCAGCAGCTTAGGGGTTGTTAGCGGGGGGGCGGATACGCAGTATTTT
CASSLGVVSGGADTQYF
>TRBV2|-|13|-|TRBJ2-2
TGTGCCAGCAGATGGGAAATGGCCGGGGAGCTGTTTTTT
CASRWEMAGELFF
>TRBV5-1|-|18|-|TRBJ1-2
TGCGCCAGCTCCCAGGCCCACACAGACGTGAATTATAACTATGGCTACACCTTC
CASSQAHTDVNYNYGYTF
>TRBV4-2|-|16|-|TRBJ1-1
TGTGCCAGCAGCCAAGATTTCGGATCAGCGGACACTGAAGCTTTCTTT
CASSQDFGSADTEAFF
>TRBV6-6|-|15|TRBD1|TRBJ2-7
TGTGCCAGCAGTGATCGCAGGGGGTCCTACTACGAGCAGTACTTC
CASSDRRGSYYEQYF
>TRBV13|-|14|-|TRBJ2-1
TGTGCCAGCAGCTTACCCAGCGGCCCCAATGAGCAGTTCTTC
CASSLPSGPNEQFF
>TRBV16|once|17|-|TRBJ1-2
TGTGCCAGCAGCTGTTCCGTGGTCGTTAGAAAGATCTATGGCTACACCTTC
CASSCSVVVRKIYGYTF
>TRBV7-3|-|14|TRBD1|TRBJ1-1
TGTGCCAGCAGCGTCCAGGGGGGCGACACTGAAGCTTTCTTT
CASSVQGGDTEAFF
>TRBV7-6|-|16|TRBD2|TRBJ2-5
TGTGCCAGCAGCCCGACGGGGGGACGGGGAAAGGAGACCCAGTACTTC
CASSPTGGRGKETQYF